Listed below are T cell receptor beta chains from one sample, sequenced in a study of shared T cell receptors in the human thymus. Using immunoSEQ multiplex PCR, the repertoire was profiled, and TCRdb retains in-frame clones only, with some absent. In the table there are 500,000 to 550,000 clones, around 82% of which are singletons. These data also formed part of another study, on human thymus T cells.

The sequenced sample was thymocytes. These receptors were collected from a boy in the first two years of life with a congenital heart defect. Each CDR3 is given with its conserved first and last residue. A D gene is named only where the DNA matches it firmly. Only part of the rows carry a size: once, few, many, or a class if the clone is expanded.

cdr3_aa	cdr3_nt	clone_size	d_call	v_call	j_call	cdr3_length
CASSLQDPGGLAKNIQYF	TGTGCCAGCAGTCTCCAGGACCCGGGAGGACTAGCCAAAAACATTCAGTACTTC	few	TRBD2	TRBV28	TRBJ2-4	18
CAVEGDRGTYEQYF	TGTGCCGTCGAGGGGGACAGGGGGACCTACGAGCAGTACTTC	.	TRBD1	TRBV11-2	TRBJ2-7	14
CASSPAGGPYEQYF	TGTGCCAGCAGCCCAGCAGGGGGTCCCTACGAGCAGTACTTC	.	TRBD1	TRBV9	TRBJ2-7	14
CASSLGRAGGNTSYNEQFF	TGTGCCAGCAGCTTAGGTCGGGCAGGGGGGAATACCTCCTACAATGAGCAGTTCTTC	few	.	TRBV7-3	TRBJ2-1	19
CASSVPIAGETQYF	TGTGCCAGCAGCGTCCCAATAGCGGGGGAGACCCAGTACTTC	.	TRBD2	TRBV5-4	TRBJ2-5	14
CATSRDPPGNEKLFF	TGTGCCACCAGCAGAGATCCCCCGGGTAATGAAAAACTGTTTTTT	few	.	TRBV15	TRBJ1-4	15
CASSQELNQPQHF	TGCGCCAGCAGCCAAGAATTAAATCAGCCCCAGCATTTT	.	.	TRBV4-1	TRBJ1-5	13
CASSQDQGEVDPSEKLFF	TGCGCCAGCAGCCAAGATCAGGGGGAGGTTGATCCAAGTGAAAAACTGTTTTTT	.	TRBD1	TRBV4-1	TRBJ1-4	18
CASRSLAGARTDTQYF	TGTGCCAGCAGGTCACTAGCGGGAGCTCGCACAGATACGCAGTATTTT	.	TRBD2	TRBV28	TRBJ2-3	16
CASSKWILAGETDTQYF	TGTGCCAGCAGCAAATGGATACTAGCGGGTGAGACAGATACGCAGTATTTT	.	TRBD2	TRBV28	TRBJ2-3	17
CASSQRNGYGYTF	TGTGCCAGCTCACAGAGAAACGGCTATGGCTACACCTTC	.	.	TRBV18	TRBJ1-2	13
CASSSSPSGSTDTQYF	TGTGCCAGCAGCTCCTCTCCTAGCGGGAGCACAGATACGCAGTATTTT	few	TRBD2	TRBV11-2	TRBJ2-3	16
CASSQVDQDRGKETQYF	TGCGCCAGCAGCCAAGTCGATCAGGACAGGGGAAAGGAGACCCAGTACTTC	once	TRBD1	TRBV4-3	TRBJ2-5	17
CASSPGGDVTGPRKGEQYF	TGCGCCAGCAGCCCCGGGGGGGACGTAACAGGACCCAGGAAGGGCGAGCAGTACTTC	.	TRBD2	TRBV4-3	TRBJ2-7	19
CSVPRPGGMNTEAFF	TGCAGCGTCCCAAGGCCCGGAGGGATGAACACTGAAGCTTTCTTT	.	.	TRBV29-1	TRBJ1-1	15
CASSLVVREGVPYEQYF	TGTGCCAGCAGTTTAGTCGTAAGGGAAGGGGTTCCCTACGAGCAGTACTTC	.	.	TRBV28	TRBJ2-7	17
CASSPRAGELFF	TGTGCCAGCAGCCCCCGGGCCGGGGAGCTGTTTTTT	.	.	TRBV5-8	TRBJ2-2	12
CASIERGGTDTQYF	TGTGCCAGCATAGAGCGGGGGGGTACAGATACGCAGTATTTT	.	TRBD2	TRBV6-4	TRBJ2-3	14
CASSQSGKGYEQYF	TGTGCCAGTAGTCAATCAGGGAAAGGGTACGAGCAGTACTTC	.	.	TRBV19	TRBJ2-7	14
CASSFEGQGAPGANVLTF	TGTGCCAGCAGTTTTGAGGGACAGGGGGCGCCAGGGGCCAACGTCCTGACTTTC	.	TRBD1	TRBV27	TRBJ2-6	18
CASSYWDTERPETQYF	TGTGCCAGCAGTTACTGGGACACCGAAAGGCCAGAGACCCAGTACTTC	once	.	TRBV6-5	TRBJ2-5	16
CASSQEVAGGIHEQFF	TGTGCCAGCAGCCAAGAAGTGGCGGGAGGTATCCATGAGCAGTTCTTC	.	TRBD2	TRBV4-2	TRBJ2-1	16
CASSQVWRGTDTQYF	TGCGCCAGCAGCCAAGTCTGGCGGGGCACAGATACGCAGTATTTT	once	.	TRBV4-3	TRBJ2-3	15
CASSPGSKRETYQETQYF	TGTGCCAGCTCACCGGGGTCCAAGCGGGAGACGTACCAAGAGACCCAGTACTTC	once	TRBD2	TRBV18	TRBJ2-5	18
CASSPGRRSYEQFF	TGTGCCAGCTCACCAGGACGGAGGTCTTATGAGCAGTTCTTC	.	.	TRBV18	TRBJ2-1	14
CASSPDDREYGYTF	TGTGCCAGCAGCCCAGATGACAGGGAGTATGGCTACACCTTC	.	TRBD1	TRBV5-5	TRBJ1-2	14
CAWMTPKETQYF	TGTGCCTGGATGACACCAAAAGAGACCCAGTACTTC	.	.	TRBV30	TRBJ2-5	12
CASMGTSSEQFF	TGTGCCAGTATGGGGACTAGCAGCGAGCAGTTCTTC	.	TRBD2	TRBV19	TRBJ2-1	12
CSVEGLAGGPDEQFF	TGCAGCGTGGAGGGACTAGCGGGAGGCCCCGATGAGCAGTTCTTC	.	TRBD2	TRBV29-1	TRBJ2-1	15
CASRRGLSSYNEQFF	TGTGCCAGCAGGCGGGGCTTGAGCTCCTACAATGAGCAGTTCTTC	.	.	TRBV6-5	TRBJ2-1	15